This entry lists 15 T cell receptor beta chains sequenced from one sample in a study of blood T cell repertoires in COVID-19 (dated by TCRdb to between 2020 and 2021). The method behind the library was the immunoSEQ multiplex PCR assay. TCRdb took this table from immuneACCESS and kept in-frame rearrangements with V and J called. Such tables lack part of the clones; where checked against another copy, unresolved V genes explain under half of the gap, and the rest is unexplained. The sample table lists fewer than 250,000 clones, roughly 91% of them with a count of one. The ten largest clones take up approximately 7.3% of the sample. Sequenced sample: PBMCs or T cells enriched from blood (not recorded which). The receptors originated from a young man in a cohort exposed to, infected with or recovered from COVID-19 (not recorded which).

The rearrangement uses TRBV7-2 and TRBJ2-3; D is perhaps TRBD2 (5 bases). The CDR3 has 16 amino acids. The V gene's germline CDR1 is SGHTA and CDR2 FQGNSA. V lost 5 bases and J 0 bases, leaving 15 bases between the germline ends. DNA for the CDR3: TGTGCCAGCAGCCCTCAGCGGAGCCTAAGCACAGATACGCAGTATTTT. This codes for CASSPQRSLSTDTQYF.

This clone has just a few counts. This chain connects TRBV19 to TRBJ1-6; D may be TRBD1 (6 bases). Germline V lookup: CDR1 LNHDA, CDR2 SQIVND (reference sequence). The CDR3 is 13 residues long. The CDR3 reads CATAGGAASPLHF. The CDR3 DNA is TGTGCTACTGCGGGGGGCGCGGCCTCACCCCTCCACTTT.

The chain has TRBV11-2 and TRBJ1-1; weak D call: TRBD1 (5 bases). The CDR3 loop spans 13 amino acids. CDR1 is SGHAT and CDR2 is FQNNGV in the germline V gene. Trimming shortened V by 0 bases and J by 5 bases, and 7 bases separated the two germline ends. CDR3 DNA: TGTGCCAGCAGCTTAGATGGGGGGACTGAAGCTTTCTTT. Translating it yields CASSLDGGTEAFF.

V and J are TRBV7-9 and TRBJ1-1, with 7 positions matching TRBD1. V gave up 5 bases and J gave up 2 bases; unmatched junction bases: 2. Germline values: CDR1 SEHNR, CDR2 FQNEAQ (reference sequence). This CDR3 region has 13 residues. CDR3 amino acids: CASSTGVNTEAFF. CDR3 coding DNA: TGTGCCAGCAGCACAGGGGTTAACACTGAAGCTTTCTTT.

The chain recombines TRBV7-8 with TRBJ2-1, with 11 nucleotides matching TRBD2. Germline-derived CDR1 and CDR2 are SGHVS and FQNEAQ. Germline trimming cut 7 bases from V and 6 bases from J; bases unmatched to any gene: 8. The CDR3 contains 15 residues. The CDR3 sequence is CASKLLAGVLNEQFF. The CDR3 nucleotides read TGTGCCAGCAAACTACTAGCGGGAGTCCTCAATGAGCAGTTCTTC.

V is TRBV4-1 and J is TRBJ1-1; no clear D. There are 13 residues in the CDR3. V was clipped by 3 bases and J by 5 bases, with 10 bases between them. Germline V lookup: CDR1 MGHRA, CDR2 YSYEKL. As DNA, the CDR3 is TGCGCCAGCAGCCAGTCCGGAGGTACTGAAGCTTTCTTT. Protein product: CASSQSGGTEAFF.

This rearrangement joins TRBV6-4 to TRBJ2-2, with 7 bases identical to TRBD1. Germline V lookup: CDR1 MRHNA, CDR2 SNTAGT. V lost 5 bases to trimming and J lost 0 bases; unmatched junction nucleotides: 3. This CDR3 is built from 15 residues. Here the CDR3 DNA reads TGTGCCAGCAGTACAGGGGCCTCGAACACCGGGGAGCTGTTTTTT. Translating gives CASSTGASNTGELFF.

The CDR3 DNA sequence: TGCAGCGTTGGGGGGGAAACTAGCGGCACTGAGCAGTTCTTC. It encodes CSVGGETSGTEQFF. This sequence joins TRBV29-1 and TRBJ2-1; 8 bases are shared with TRBD2. The CDR3 spans 14 residues. Germline assignment: CDR1 SQVTM and CDR2 ANQGSEA. V dropped 4 bases and J dropped 9; count of bases not matched to a gene: 11.

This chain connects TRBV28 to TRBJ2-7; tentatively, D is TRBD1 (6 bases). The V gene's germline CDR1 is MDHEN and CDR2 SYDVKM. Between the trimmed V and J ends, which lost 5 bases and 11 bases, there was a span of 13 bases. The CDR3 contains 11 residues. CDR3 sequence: CASSLYRVEYF. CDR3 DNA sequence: TGTGCCAGCAGTCTCTACAGGGTGGAGTACTTC.

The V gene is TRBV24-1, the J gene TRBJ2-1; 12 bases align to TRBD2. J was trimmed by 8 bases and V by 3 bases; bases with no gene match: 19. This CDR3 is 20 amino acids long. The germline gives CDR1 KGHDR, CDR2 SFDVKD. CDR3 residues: CATSDPGGRTGLAGWDEQFF. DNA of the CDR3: TGTGCCACCAGTGATCCGGGAGGACGAACCGGACTAGCGGGATGGGATGAGCAGTTCTTC.

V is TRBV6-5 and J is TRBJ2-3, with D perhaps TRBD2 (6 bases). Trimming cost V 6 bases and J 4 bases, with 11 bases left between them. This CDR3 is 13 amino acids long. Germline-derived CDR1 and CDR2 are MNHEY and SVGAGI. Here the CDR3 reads CASSRDSADTQYF. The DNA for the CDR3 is TGTGCCAGCAGCAGGGACTCGGCAGATACGCAGTATTTT.

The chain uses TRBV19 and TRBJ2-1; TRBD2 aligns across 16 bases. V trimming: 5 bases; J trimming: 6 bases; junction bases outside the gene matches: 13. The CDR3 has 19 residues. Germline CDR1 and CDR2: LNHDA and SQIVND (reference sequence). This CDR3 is CASSGGLAGGSVNSNEQFF. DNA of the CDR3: TGTGCCAGTAGTGGGGGACTAGCGGGAGGGTCCGTGAATAGCAATGAGCAGTTCTTC. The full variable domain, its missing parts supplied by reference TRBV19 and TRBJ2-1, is DGGITQSPKYLFRKEGQNVTLSCEQNLNHDAMYWYRQDPGQGLRLIYYSQIVNDFQKGDIAEGYSVSREKKESFPLTVTSAQKNPTAFYLCASSGGLAGGSVNSNEQFFGPGTRLTVL.

The CDR3 is CASRGGYYEQYF. For the CDR3, the DNA is TGTGCCAGCAGGGGCGGGTACTACGAGCAGTACTTC. The J gene is TRBJ2-7, the V gene TRBV5-5, with D possibly matching TRBD2 (5 bases). The CDR3 sequence is 12 residues long. Deletions cut 5 bases from V and 3 bases from J, with 9 bases between. Germline CDR1 SGHKS, CDR2 YYEKEE (reference sequence).

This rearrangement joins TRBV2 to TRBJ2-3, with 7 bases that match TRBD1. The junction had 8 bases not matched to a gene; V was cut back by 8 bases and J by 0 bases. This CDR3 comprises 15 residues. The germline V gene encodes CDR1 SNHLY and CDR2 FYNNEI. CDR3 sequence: CASFSLGQSTDTQYF. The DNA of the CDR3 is TGTGCCAGCTTTTCATTGGGACAGAGCACAGATACGCAGTATTTT. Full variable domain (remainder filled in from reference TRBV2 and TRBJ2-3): EPEVTQTPSHQVTQMGQEVILRCVPISNHLYFYWYRQILGQKVEFLVSFYNNEISEKSEIFDDQFSVERPDGSNFTLKIRSTKLEDSAMYFCASFSLGQSTDTQYFGPGTRLTVL.

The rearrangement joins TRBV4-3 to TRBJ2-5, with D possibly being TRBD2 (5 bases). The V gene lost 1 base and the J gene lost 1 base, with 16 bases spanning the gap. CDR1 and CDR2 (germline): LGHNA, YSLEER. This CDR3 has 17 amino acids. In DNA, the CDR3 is TGCGCCAGCAGCCAAGGGATCGCGCAAACTAGCCAAGAGACCCAGTACTTC. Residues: CASSQGIAQTSQETQYF.